The entry that follows covers one TCR beta chain sequence. Participants were placed into cohorts based on the clinical history they reported. In the 2 weeks before study entry, exposed participants met a COVID-19 case, which was PCR-confirmed or clinician-diagnosed. Germline CDR1 and CDR2: SNHLY and FYNNEI. This CDR3 is 14 amino acids long. V dropped 5 bases and J dropped 4 bases, with 13 bases sitting between them. Data came from immunoSEQ multiplex PCR; TCRdb stores just in-frame clones and leaves some out. Of a few hundred thousand clones in the sample, about four fifths were seen once. These data come from a study of blood T cell repertoires in COVID-19.

Sample: PBMCs or T cells enriched from blood (not recorded which). The V call is TRBV2, the J call TRBJ2-3; perhaps TRBD2 as D (6 bases). This TCR derives from a man aged 40-50 years who had been exposed to COVID-19. The CDR3 DNA reads TGTGCCAGCAGTCAACGGGAGTTCTCAGATACGCAGTATTTT. It yields the protein CASSQREFSDTQYF.